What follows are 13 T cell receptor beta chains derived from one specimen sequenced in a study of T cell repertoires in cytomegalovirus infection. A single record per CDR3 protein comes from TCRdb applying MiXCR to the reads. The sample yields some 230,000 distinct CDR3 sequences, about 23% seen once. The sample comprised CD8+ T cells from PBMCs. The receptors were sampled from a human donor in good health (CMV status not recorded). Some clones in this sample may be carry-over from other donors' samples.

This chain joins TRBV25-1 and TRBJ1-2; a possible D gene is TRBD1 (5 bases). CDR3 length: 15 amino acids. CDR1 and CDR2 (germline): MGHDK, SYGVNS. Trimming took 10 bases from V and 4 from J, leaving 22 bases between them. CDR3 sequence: CATLRPGSGGYGYTF. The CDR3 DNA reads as TGTGCCACCTTACGTCCAGGGAGTGGGGGCTATGGCTACACCTTC.

The DNA for the CDR3 is TGTGCCACCCACGGGGCCGGGGAGCTGTTTTTT. This gives the protein CATHGAGELFF. The rearrangement uses TRBV6-6 and TRBJ2-2, with D possibly being TRBD2 (5 bases). Germline lookup yields CDR1 MNHNY and CDR2 SVGAGI (reference sequence). The V gene lost 10 bases and the J gene lost 6 bases, with 9 bases spanning the gap. The CDR3 has 11 residues.

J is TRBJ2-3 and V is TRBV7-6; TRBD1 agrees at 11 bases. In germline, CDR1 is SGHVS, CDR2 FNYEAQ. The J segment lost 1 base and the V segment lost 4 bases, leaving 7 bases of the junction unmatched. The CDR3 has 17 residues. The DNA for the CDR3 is TGTGCCAGCAGCTCGGACAGGGGGCGCGGGGGCACAGATACGCAGTATTTT. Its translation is CASSSDRGRGGTDTQYF.

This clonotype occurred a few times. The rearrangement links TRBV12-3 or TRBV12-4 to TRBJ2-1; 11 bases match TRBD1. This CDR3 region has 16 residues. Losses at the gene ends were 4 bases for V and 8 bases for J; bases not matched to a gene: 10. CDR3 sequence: CASSYTTDRGQDEQFF. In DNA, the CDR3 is TGTGCCAGCAGTTACACCACGGACAGGGGGCAGGATGAGCAGTTCTTC.

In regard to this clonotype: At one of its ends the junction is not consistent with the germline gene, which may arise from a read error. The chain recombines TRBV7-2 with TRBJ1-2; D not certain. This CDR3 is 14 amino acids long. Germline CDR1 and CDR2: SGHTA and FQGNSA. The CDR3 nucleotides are TGTGCCAGCAGCCAAATGCCTCTGGCGAAAGGCTACACCTTT. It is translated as CASSQMPLAKGYTF.

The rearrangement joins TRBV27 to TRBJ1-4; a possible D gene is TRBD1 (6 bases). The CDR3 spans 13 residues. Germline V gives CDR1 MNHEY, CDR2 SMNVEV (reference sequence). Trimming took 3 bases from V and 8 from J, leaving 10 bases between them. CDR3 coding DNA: TGTGCCAGCAGTTTGCGGCAGGGGGAAAAACTGTTTTTT. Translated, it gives CASSLRQGEKLFF.

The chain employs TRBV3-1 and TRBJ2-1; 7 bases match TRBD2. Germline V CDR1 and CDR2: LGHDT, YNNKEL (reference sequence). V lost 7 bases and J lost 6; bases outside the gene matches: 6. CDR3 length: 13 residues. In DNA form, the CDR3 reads TGTGCCAGCACCCCCCGGGGGGTCAATGAGCAGTTCTTC. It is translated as CASTPRGVNEQFF.

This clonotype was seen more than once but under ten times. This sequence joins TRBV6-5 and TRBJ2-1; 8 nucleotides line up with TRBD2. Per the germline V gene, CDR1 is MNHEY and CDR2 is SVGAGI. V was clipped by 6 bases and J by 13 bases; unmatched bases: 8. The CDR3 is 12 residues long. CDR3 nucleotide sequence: TGTGCCAGCAGGGTTACTAGCGGTGACCAGTTCTTC. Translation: CASRVTSGDQFF.

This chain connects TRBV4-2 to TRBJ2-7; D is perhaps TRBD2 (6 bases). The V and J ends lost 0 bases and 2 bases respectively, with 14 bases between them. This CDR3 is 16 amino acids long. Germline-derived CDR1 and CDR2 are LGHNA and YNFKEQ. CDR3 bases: TGTGCCAGCAGCCAAGATACGGGGGACCGGGCCTACGAGCAGTACTTC. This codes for CASSQDTGDRAYEQYF.

The CDR3 nucleotides read TGTGCCAACAATAACCGGGACGCACAAGAGACCCAGTACTTC. Protein sequence: CANNNRDAQETQYF. The chain couples TRBV6-8 to TRBJ2-5; D assignment may be TRBD1 or TRBD2 (5 bases each). Germline CDR1 reads MNHGY; CDR2 reads SAAAGT. This CDR3 is 14 amino acids long. Trimming shortened V by 10 bases and J by 2 bases, and 17 bases separated the two germline ends.

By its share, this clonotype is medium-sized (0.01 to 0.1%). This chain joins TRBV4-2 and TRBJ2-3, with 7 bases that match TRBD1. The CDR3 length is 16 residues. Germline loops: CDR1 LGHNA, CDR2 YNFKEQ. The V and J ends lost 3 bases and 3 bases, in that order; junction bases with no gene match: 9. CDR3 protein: CASSHGQVGPTDTQYF. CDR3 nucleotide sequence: TGTGCCAGCAGCCACGGACAGGTAGGACCTACAGATACGCAGTATTTT.

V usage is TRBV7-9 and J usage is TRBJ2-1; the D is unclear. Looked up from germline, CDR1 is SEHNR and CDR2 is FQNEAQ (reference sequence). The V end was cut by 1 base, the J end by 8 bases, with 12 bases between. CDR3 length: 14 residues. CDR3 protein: CASSLGQPQHEQFF. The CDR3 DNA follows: TGTGCCAGCAGCTTAGGCCAGCCCCAGCATGAGCAGTTCTTC.

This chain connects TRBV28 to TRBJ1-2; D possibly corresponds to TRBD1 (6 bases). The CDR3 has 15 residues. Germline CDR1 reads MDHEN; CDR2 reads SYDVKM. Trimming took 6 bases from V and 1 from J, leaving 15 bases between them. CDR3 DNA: TGTGCCAGCAGACCACGGACAGAGAATAACTATGGCTACACCTTC. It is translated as CASRPRTENNYGYTF.